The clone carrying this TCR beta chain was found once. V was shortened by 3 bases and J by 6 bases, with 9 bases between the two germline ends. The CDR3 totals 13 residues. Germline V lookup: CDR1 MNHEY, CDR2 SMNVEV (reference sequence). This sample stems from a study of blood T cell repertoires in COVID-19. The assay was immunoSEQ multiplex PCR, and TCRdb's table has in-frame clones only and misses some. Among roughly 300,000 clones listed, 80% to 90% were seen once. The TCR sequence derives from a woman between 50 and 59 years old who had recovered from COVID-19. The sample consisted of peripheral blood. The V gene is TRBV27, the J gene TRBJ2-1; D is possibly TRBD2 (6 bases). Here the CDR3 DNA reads TGTGCCAGCAGTTTGACGACTAGCAATGAGCAGTTCTTC. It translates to CASSLTTSNEQFF.